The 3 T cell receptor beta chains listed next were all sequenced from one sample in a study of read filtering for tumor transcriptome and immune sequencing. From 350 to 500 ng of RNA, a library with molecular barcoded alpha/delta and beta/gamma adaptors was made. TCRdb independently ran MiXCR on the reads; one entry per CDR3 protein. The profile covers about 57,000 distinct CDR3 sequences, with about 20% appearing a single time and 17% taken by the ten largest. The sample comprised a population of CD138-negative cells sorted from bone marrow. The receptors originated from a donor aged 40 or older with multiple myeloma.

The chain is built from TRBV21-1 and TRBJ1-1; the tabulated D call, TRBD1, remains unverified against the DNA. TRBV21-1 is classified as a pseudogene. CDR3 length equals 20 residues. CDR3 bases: TGTGCCAGCAGCAAAGTTGGCGGGTTAATGCCCCGGAATGGGAACACTGAAGCTTTCTTT. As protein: CASSKVGGLMPRNGNTEAFF.

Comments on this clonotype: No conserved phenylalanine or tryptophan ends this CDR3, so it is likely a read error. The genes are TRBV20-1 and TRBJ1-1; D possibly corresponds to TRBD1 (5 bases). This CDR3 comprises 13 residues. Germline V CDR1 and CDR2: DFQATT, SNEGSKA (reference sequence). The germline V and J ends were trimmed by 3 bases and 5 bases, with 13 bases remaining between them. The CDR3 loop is CSASNRGWTEAFL. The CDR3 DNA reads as TGCAGTGCTAGTAATCGGGGCTGGACTGAAGCTTTCCTT.

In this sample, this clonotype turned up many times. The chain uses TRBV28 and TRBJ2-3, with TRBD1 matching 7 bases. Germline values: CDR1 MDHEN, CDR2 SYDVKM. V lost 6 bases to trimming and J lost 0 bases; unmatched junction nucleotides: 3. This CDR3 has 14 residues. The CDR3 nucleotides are TGTGCCAGCAGCCGGGGACAGAGCACAGATACGCAGTATTTT. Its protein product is CASSRGQSTDTQYF.